A selection of T cell receptor beta chains follows, all from one sample in a study of blood T cells in healthy people across ages. TCRdb independently ran MiXCR on the 5' RACE reads; one entry per CDR3 protein. The sample has roughly 800,000 distinct CDR3 sequences; about 25% are singletons. This same sample was also part of a study on T cells of mothers and their children.

The sample comprised blood. The receptors stem from a boy younger than 18 in good health. Each CDR3 is given with its conserved first and last residue. Each record gives: CDR3 length, J gene, clone size, V gene, D gene, CDR3 DNA, CDR3 protein. The D gene is left open where the match is weak. Expanded clones get a size class; other rows say once, few or many, or leave the size out.

>15|TRBJ1-1|.|TRBV6-2/TRBV6-3|TRBD1
TGTGCCAGCAGCTCTCCAGGGGGTGGGAACACTGAAGCTTTCTTT
CASSSPGGGNTEAFF
>17|TRBJ1-3|.|TRBV24-1|.
TGTGCCACCAGTGATCCCGGACGGCACCACTCTGGAAACACCATATATTTT
CATSDPGRHHSGNTIYF
>15|TRBJ2-1|.|TRBV10-3|TRBD1
TGTGCCATCAGTGAGGCCGGGACAGGGGACAATGAGCAGTTCTTC
CAISEAGTGDNEQFF
>14|TRBJ1-4|.|TRBV3-1|TRBD1
TGTGCCAGCAGCCTTCGGACAGGGGAGAAAAAACTGTTTTTT
CASSLRTGEKKLFF
>12|TRBJ1-2|few|TRBV20-1|.
TGCAGTGCTAGAGACAGGGATCATGGCTACACCTTC
CSARDRDHGYTF
>15|TRBJ1-4|.|TRBV28|.
TGTGCCAGCACCTCAATGTCGGGGGACGATGAAAAACTGTTTTTT
CASTSMSGDDEKLFF
>17|TRBJ2-2|.|TRBV9|.
TGTGCCAGCAACCGAGGGGATGGGGGGGCCAACACCGGGGAGCTGTTTTTT
CASNRGDGGANTGELFF
>13|TRBJ2-3|.|TRBV6-2/TRBV6-3|.
TGTGCCAGCAGTTACCCTTACGGGGATACGCAGTATTTT
CASSYPYGDTQYF
>11|TRBJ2-5|.|TRBV29-1|.
TGCAGCGTCCTAGGTAGGGAGACCCAGTACTTC
CSVLGRETQYF
>15|TRBJ2-3|.|TRBV7-2|TRBD2
TGTGCCAGCAGCTTCGCTAGCGGGGGGTTAGATACGCAGTATTTT
CASSFASGGLDTQYF
>15|TRBJ2-1|.|TRBV7-9|.
TGTGCCAGCAGCTTAGAAAGGATCGGTTACAATGAGCAGTTCTTC
CASSLERIGYNEQFF
>13|TRBJ1-6|many|TRBV14|.
TGTGCCAGCAGCCAAGAGGCTTTTTCACCCCTCCACTTT
CASSQEAFSPLHF
>15|TRBJ2-1|few|TRBV18|TRBD2
TGTGCCAGCTCGCCGGGACTAGCTAGGTACAATGAGCAGTTCTTC
CASSPGLARYNEQFF
>16|TRBJ2-1|few|TRBV28|TRBD2
TGTGCCAGCAGTTCCCTAGCGGGAGGGCCTGGCAATGAGCAGTTCTTC
CASSSLAGGPGNEQFF
>14|TRBJ1-4|.|TRBV25-1|.
TGTGCCAGCAGTGAGACCCGGAGGGGTGAAAAACTGTTTTTT
CASSETRRGEKLFF
>19|TRBJ2-6|few|TRBV9|TRBD1
TGTGCCAGCAGCGTAGCATTAGGACAGGGGGCGCTTGGGGCCAACGTCCTGACTTTC
CASSVALGQGALGANVLTF
>15|TRBJ2-5|.|TRBV7-6|.
TGTGCCAGCAGCTTAGAAGCGGAGAACCAAGAGACCCAGTACTTC
CASSLEAENQETQYF
>16|TRBJ2-7|.|TRBV4-3|TRBD1
TGCGCCAGCAGCCAAGCGCGACAGGGGTTTCCCTACGAGCAGTACTTC
CASSQARQGFPYEQYF
>14|TRBJ2-7|few|TRBV27|TRBD1
TGTGCCAGCAGTTTCACAGGGGCTCCCTACGAGCAGTACTTC
CASSFTGAPYEQYF
>16|TRBJ2-5|.|TRBV28|.
TGTGCCAGCAGTTCCTCAAACCGGTACCGCGGGGTGACCCAGTACTTC
CASSSSNRYRGVTQYF
>14|TRBJ1-2|few|TRBV4-3|TRBD1
TGCGCCAGCAGCCCGGGGAGGGGGCTACGGGGCTACACCTTC
CASSPGRGLRGYTF
>14|TRBJ2-7|.|TRBV7-9|.
TGTGCCAGCAGCCCGCCGGAAGGGTACTACGAGCAGTACTTC
CASSPPEGYYEQYF
>14|TRBJ2-5|many|TRBV7-2|TRBD1
TGTGCCAGCAGCGCCAGACAGGGAAGAGAGACCCAGTACTTC
CASSARQGRETQYF
>14|TRBJ2-5|few|TRBV5-1|TRBD1
TGCGCCAGCAGCCAGGGACAGAGTCAAGAGACCCAGTACTTC
CASSQGQSQETQYF
>13|TRBJ2-3|few|TRBV7-2|.
TGTGCCAGCAGTAAATATAGGGCAGATACGCAGTATTTT
CASSKYRADTQYF
>16|TRBJ2-1|.|TRBV3-1|.
TGTGCCAGCAGCCCCTACTCCCTGGGGGCCTACAATGAGCAGTTCTTC
CASSPYSLGAYNEQFF
>15|TRBJ2-1|once|TRBV6-5|.
TGTGCCAGCAGTTGGGACTCTAGCTCCTACAATGAGCAGTTCTTC
CASSWDSSSYNEQFF
>17|TRBJ2-7|few|TRBV7-2|.
TGTGCCAGCAGCTCATCCCTTTTAGGGGCCAGGGGTTACGAGCAATACTTC
CASSSSLLGARGYEQYF
>11|TRBJ1-2|.|TRBV29-1|.
TGCAGCGCCGGCACGGGAGCGGGCTTCACCTTC
CSAGTGAGFTF
>11|TRBJ1-1|.|TRBV12-3/TRBV12-4|.
TGTGCCTTAAGGGGGAACACTGAAGCTTTCTTT
CALRGNTEAFF
>16|TRBJ1-1|.|TRBV5-1|.
TGCGCCAGCAGCTTGGTATGGAGTGGCAGAAACACTGAAGCTTTCTTT
CASSLVWSGRNTEAFF
>16|TRBJ1-3|.|TRBV30|.
TGTGCCTGGAGAATCCCGGACAGTCGCTCTGGAAACACCATATATTTT
CAWRIPDSRSGNTIYF
>19|TRBJ2-3|few|TRBV7-2|.
TGTGCCAGCAGCTTAACCCCGGGGCGGGGGCGGGCCGGCACAGATACGCAGTATTTT
CASSLTPGRGRAGTDTQYF
>12|TRBJ2-1|few|TRBV5-1|.
TGCGCCAGCAGAGAAGCGGACAATGAGCAGTTCTTC
CASREADNEQFF
>16|TRBJ2-7|.|TRBV7-8|TRBD2
TGTGCCAGCAGCCCGAGGGGGGCGGGAGGGCCCCACGAGCAGTACTTC
CASSPRGAGGPHEQYF
>15|TRBJ2-3|.|TRBV6-2/TRBV6-3|.
TGTGCCAGCGGACTAGGGGGTTTCGGAACAGATACGCAGTATTTT
CASGLGGFGTDTQYF
>13|TRBJ2-5|few|TRBV10-3|.
TGTGCCATCTGGGCAGGGGAAGGGGAGACCCAGTACTTC
CAIWAGEGETQYF
>13|TRBJ2-1|.|TRBV2|.
TGTGCCAGCAGTGAATGGAGCTACAATGAGCAGTTCTTC
CASSEWSYNEQFF
>13|TRBJ1-5|few|TRBV28|.
TGTGCCAGCAGCCCCACGATCAATCAGCCCCAGCATTTT
CASSPTINQPQHF
>14|TRBJ2-5|.|TRBV5-5|TRBD2
TGTGCCAGCATCAAACTAGCGGGGAATGAGACCCAGTACTTC
CASIKLAGNETQYF
>15|TRBJ2-7|.|TRBV6-2/TRBV6-3|.
TGTGCCAGCAGGCCCGCGACCGGGGCCTCCTACGAGCAGTACTTC
CASRPATGASYEQYF
>16|TRBJ2-3|.|TRBV10-3|TRBD2
TGTGCCATCAGTGACCCCTCGGGACTAGTGACAGATACGCAGTATTTT
CAISDPSGLVTDTQYF
>14|TRBJ2-3|.|TRBV27|TRBD1
TGTGCCAGCAGCCAAAACAGGGGAAAAGATACGCAGTATTTT
CASSQNRGKDTQYF
>15|TRBJ2-7|few|TRBV4-2|TRBD2
TGTGCCAGCAGCCAAGAGAGGGCTAGCGGCTACGAGCAGTACTTC
CASSQERASGYEQYF
>15|TRBJ2-5|few|TRBV28|.
TGTGCCAGCAGTTTATCCGGGATGAGCCAAGAGACCCAGTACTTC
CASSLSGMSQETQYF
>18|TRBJ2-7|.|TRBV29-1|TRBD2
TGCAGCGTTGAAGATCTCGGGCGAGGGGAGGGCTCTCCCTACGAGCAGTACTTC
CSVEDLGRGEGSPYEQYF
>11|TRBJ2-5|many|TRBV7-9|.
TGTGCCAGCAGCGTGGTGGAGACCCAGTACTTC
CASSVVETQYF
>15|TRBJ2-5|few|TRBV29-1|.
TGCAGCGTTGATAAGTTTGCAGGGATCCAAGAGACCCAGTACTTC
CSVDKFAGIQETQYF
>14|TRBJ1-2|.|TRBV12-3/TRBV12-4|.
TGTGCCAGCAGTTTAGGGGGCTCGGGCTATGGCTACACCTTC
CASSLGGSGYGYTF
>16|TRBJ2-4|few|TRBV5-1|TRBD2
TGCGCCAGCAGCTTGGGAGTGGGACTAGCCAAAAACATTCAGTGCTTC
CASSLGVGLAKNIQCF
>15|TRBJ2-1|.|TRBV29-1|.
TGCAGCGTTGAGGGGGGATTATTCCCCTACAATGAGCAGTTCTTC
CSVEGGLFPYNEQFF
>15|TRBJ1-2|.|TRBV10-3|.
TGTGCCATCAGTGAACCGGACAGAGCTACCTATGGCTACACCTTC
CAISEPDRATYGYTF
>13|TRBJ2-1|.|TRBV12-3/TRBV12-4|.
TGTGCCAGCAGCCCCATGGCCTACAATGAGCAGTTCTTC
CASSPMAYNEQFF
>15|TRBJ2-7|few|TRBV7-9|TRBD2
TGTGCCAGCAGCTTAGTTGCGGGAGTGGCCTACGAGCAGTACTTC
CASSLVAGVAYEQYF